A single sample gave rise to the 15 T cell receptor beta chains below, sequenced in a study of shared clonotypes between healthy human individuals (dated by TCRdb to about 2020). Libraries were prepared through the immunoSEQ multiplex PCR assay. Imported from immuneACCESS, the table was reduced by TCRdb to in-frame sequences with V and J called. These copies leave out some clones; in studies compared against another copy, an unresolved V gene accounts for under half, and the cause of the remainder is not known. The sample records approximately 640,000 clones, more than 70% of which are singletons. Under 2% of the sample belongs to the ten largest clones. Source material: memory CD4+ T cells sorted from blood. The sample's cell subset or site label, in plain terms: CD45RA-negative fraction. These TCRs come from a woman aged 25 to 39 in good health.

The rearrangement joins TRBV18 to TRBJ2-3, with no clear D. CDR1 KGHSH and CDR2 LQKENI come from the germline V gene. Trimming removed 4 bases at V and 2 bases at J, with 4 bases between. This CDR3 region has 12 residues. For the CDR3, the DNA is TGTGCCAGCTCACTTAACACAGATACGCAGTATTTT. Protein: CASSLNTDTQYF.

The table lists this clone with a few counts. DNA for the CDR3: TGCGCCAGCAGCCCTAACCCAGGGTCTTATGAGACCCAGTACTTC. Translation gives CASSPNPGSYETQYF. This rearrangement joins TRBV5-1 to TRBJ2-5; weak D call: TRBD1 (5 bases). The CDR3 has 15 residues. Germline CDR1 is SGHRS and CDR2 is YFSETQ. V lost 4 bases to trimming and J lost 5 bases, with 18 bases between them. The entire variable domain, with the rest obtained from reference TRBV5-1 and TRBJ2-5, is as follows: KAGVTQTPRYLIKTRGQQVTLSCSPISGHRSVSWYQQTPGQGLQFLFEYFSETQRNKGNFPGRFSGRQFSNSRSEMNVSTLELGDSALYLCASSPNPGSYETQYFGPGTRLLVL.

The chain is built from TRBV6-6 and TRBJ2-3; 7 bases are a match to TRBD2. The CDR3 consists of 16 residues. The ends lost 2 bases at V and 3 bases at J; junction bases unmatched: 8. The germline CDR1 and CDR2 sequences are MNHNY and SVGAGI (reference sequence). The CDR3 sequence: CASSYPREGITDTQYF. The CDR3 nucleotides read TGTGCCAGCAGTTACCCGAGGGAGGGGATAACAGATACGCAGTATTTT.

This clone appeared a single time. The rearrangement links TRBV10-3 to TRBJ1-3; D unclear. Trimming stripped 3 bases from V and 3 bases from J, with 3 bases between. CDR1 is ENHRY, CDR2 SYGVKD, per germline. This CDR3 is built from 12 residues. CDR3 sequence: CAISDNGNTIYF. CDR3 sequence (DNA): TGTGCCATCAGTGATAATGGAAACACCATATATTTT.

This clone was seen only a few times. The rearrangement links TRBV5-1 to TRBJ2-7; D unresolved. Germline V gene sequence: CDR1 SGHRS, CDR2 YFSETQ. V was cut by 3 bases and J by 3 bases, with 7 bases left in between. The CDR3 runs to 12 residues. The CDR3 DNA reads TGCGCCAGCAGCTCCACAGACTACGAGCAGTACTTC. It translates to CASSSTDYEQYF.

This CDR3 reads CASSEAAALYYEQYF. CDR3 nucleotides: TGTGCCAGCAGTGAAGCGGCAGCGTTATACTACGAGCAGTACTTC. This chain joins TRBV6-1 and TRBJ2-7; no clear D gene. The CDR3 covers 15 residues. In germline, CDR1 is MNHNS, CDR2 SASEGT. Between the trimmed V and J ends, which lost 0 bases and 3 bases, there was a span of 12 bases.

The chain recombines TRBV5-4 with TRBJ2-1; perhaps TRBD2 as D (6 bases). CDR3 length equals 14 residues. The germline CDR1 and CDR2 sequences are SGHNT and YYREEE (reference sequence). Trimming removed 0 bases at V and 4 bases at J, with 8 bases between. The CDR3 reads CASSLGTTYNEQFF. The DNA for the CDR3 is TGTGCCAGCAGCTTGGGGACTACGTACAATGAGCAGTTCTTC. Looking up the rest from reference TRBV5-4 and TRBJ2-1 gives the full variable domain: ETGVTQSPTHLIKTRGQQVTLRCSSQSGHNTVSWYQQALGQGPQFIFQYYREEENGRGNFPPRFSGLQFPNYSSELNVNALELDDSALYLCASSLGTTYNEQFFGPGTRLTVL.

The chain carries TRBV5-6 and TRBJ2-1; 15 bases align to TRBD2. The length of the CDR3 is 16 residues. Germline CDR1 reads SGHDT; CDR2 reads YYEEEE. After removal of 4 bases from V and 7 bases from J, the junction contained 6 bases not matched to a gene. The CDR3 sequence is CASSPTGTSGRNEQFF. The CDR3 DNA reads TGTGCCAGCAGCCCCACCGGGACTAGCGGGAGGAATGAGCAGTTCTTC.

V is TRBV11-2 and J is TRBJ2-5, with 7 bases identical to TRBD2. Germline CDR1 reads SGHAT; CDR2 reads FQNNGV. This CDR3 comprises 15 residues. The V and J ends lost 3 bases and 9 bases, in that order; junction bases with no gene match: 13. CDR3 nucleotides: TGTGCCAGCAGCTTGGGGAGGGGTCGCTTGGGGGCCCAGTACTTC. As protein: CASSLGRGRLGAQYF.

The chain carries TRBV4-2 and TRBJ1-2, with D tentatively TRBD1 (6 bases). Trimming shortened V by 1 base and J by 2 bases, and 14 bases separated the two germline ends. Per the germline V gene, CDR1 is LGHNA and CDR2 is YNFKEQ. This CDR3 has 16 amino acids. The DNA of the CDR3 is TGTGCCAGCAGCCAAGCAACCGGGGGCGCGAACTATGGCTACACCTTC. This translates into CASSQATGGANYGYTF.

The genes are TRBV18 and TRBJ2-2; no clear D gene. The CDR3 loop spans 11 amino acids. Germline CDR1 KGHSH, CDR2 LQKENI. V dropped 4 bases and J dropped 6 bases, with 3 bases sitting between them. The CDR3 protein is CASSRPGELFF. CDR3 sequence (DNA): TGTGCCAGCTCACGGCCCGGGGAGCTGTTTTTT.

The chain joins TRBV27 to TRBJ2-7; TRBD1 might be the D (6 bases). Germline CDR1 reads MNHEY; CDR2 reads SMNVEV (reference sequence). V shed 5 bases and J shed 0 bases, with 20 bases lying between them. The CDR3 is 17 amino acids. The CDR3 DNA follows: TGTGCCAGCAGTCCCCCAACAGGGTGGGACGTCTCCTACGAGCAGTACTTC. This codes for CASSPPTGWDVSYEQYF.

This clone has only a few counts. The V gene is TRBV5-4, the J gene TRBJ1-1, with no clear D. V shed 4 bases and J shed 1 base, with 11 bases lying between them. The CDR3 sequence is 14 residues long. Germline V gene lookup returns CDR1 SGHNT and CDR2 YYREEE (reference sequence). CDR3 sequence reads: CASSTLEGNTEAFF. In nucleotides, the CDR3 is TGTGCCAGCAGCACGCTTGAGGGGAACACTGAAGCTTTCTTT.

The rearrangement uses TRBV18 and TRBJ2-2; D is perhaps TRBD1 or TRBD2 (6 bases each). Germline V gives CDR1 KGHSH, CDR2 LQKENI. CDR3 size: 18 residues. V lost 7 bases and J lost 6, with 27 bases in between. The CDR3 DNA sequence: TGTGCCAGCTTAGGGGGGAGAAGAGCCCCGCGGGTGGCCGGGGAGCTGTTTTTT. This translates into CASLGGRRAPRVAGELFF.

The V and J genes are TRBV28 and TRBJ2-1; D is unresolved. The CDR3 is 11 residues long. Germline assignment: CDR1 MDHEN and CDR2 SYDVKM. With 4 bases removed from V and 8 bases from J, the gap between germline ends came to 6 bases. CDR3 in DNA: TGTGCCAGCAGTTCCCTCTATGAGCAGTTCTTC. Its translation is CASSSLYEQFF.